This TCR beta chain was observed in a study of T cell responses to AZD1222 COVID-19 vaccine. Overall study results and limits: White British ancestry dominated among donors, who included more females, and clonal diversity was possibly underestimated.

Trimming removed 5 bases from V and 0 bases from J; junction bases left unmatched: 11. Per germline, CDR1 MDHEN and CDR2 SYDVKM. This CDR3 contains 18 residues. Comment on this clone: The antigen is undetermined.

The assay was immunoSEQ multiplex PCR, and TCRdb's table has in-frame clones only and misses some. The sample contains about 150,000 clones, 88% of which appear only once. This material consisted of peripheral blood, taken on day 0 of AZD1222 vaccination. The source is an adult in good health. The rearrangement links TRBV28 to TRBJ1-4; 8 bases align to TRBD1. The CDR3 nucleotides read TGTGCCAGCAGTCAACAGACAGGGGATGTTGCAACTAATGAAAAACTGTTTTTT. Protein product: CASSQQTGDVATNEKLFF.